This T cell receptor beta chain comes out of a study of blood T cell repertoires in COVID-19. Study context: Sites across the United States, Italy and Spain contributed samples from acute and convalescent COVID-19. PBMCs, B-cell-depleted T cells, or T cells provided the cDNA or gDNA that made up the material.

The CDR3 is 18 residues long. Trimming stripped 3 bases from V and 2 bases from J, with 20 bases between. From germline, CDR1 is SGHRS and CDR2 YFSETQ. As handled by the study authors: Scientists estimated how many nucleated cells there were by amplifying reference gene primers. Repertoires were generated with immunoSEQ multiplex PCR, while TCRdb's copy carries only in-frame clones and drops some. From that table come the V and J calls and clone size; the DNA was used to work out D and trimming. The sample includes 95,000 or so clones, roughly 86% of them seen just once. This clone was seen only once.

The sequenced material came from peripheral blood. The V call is TRBV5-1, the J call TRBJ2-2; a weak D match, TRBD1 (6 bases). This receptor was obtained from a human donor in a cohort sampled during active COVID-19. The CDR3 is CASSSYITGTANTGELFF. The CDR3 DNA is TGCGCCAGCAGCTCTTACATTACAGGGACCGCAAACACCGGGGAGCTGTTTTTT.